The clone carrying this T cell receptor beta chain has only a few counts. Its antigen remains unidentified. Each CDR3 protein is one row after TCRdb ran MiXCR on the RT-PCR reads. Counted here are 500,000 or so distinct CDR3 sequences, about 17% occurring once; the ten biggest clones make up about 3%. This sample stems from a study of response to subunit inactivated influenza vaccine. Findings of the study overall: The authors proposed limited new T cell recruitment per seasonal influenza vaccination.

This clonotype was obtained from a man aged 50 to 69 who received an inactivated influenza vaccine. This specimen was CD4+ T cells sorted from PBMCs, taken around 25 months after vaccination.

The DNA of the CDR3 is TGTGCCAGCAGCCGAGAAACAGGCAATCAGCCCCAGCATTTT. Translation gives CASSRETGNQPQHF. The chain employs TRBV3-1 and TRBJ1-5, with unresolved D. CDR1 and CDR2 (germline): LGHDT, YNNKEL (reference sequence). The CDR3 covers 14 residues. V shed 4 bases and J shed 2 bases, with 9 bases lying between them.